One and the same sample provided the 27 T cell receptor beta chains below, sequenced in a study of siplizumab effects on memory and regulatory T cells. Profiling relied on immunoSEQ multiplex PCR, and the TCRdb table lists in-frame clones only, not all of them. The top ten clones hold 12% of a sample with 95,000 to 100,000 clones, over 90% of them seen once. The source material was non-Treg CD4+ T cells sorted from blood. Receptor source: a human donor in good health.

V usage is TRBV19 and J usage is TRBJ1-2, with D perhaps matching TRBD1 (6 bases). CDR1 and CDR2 (germline): LNHDA, SQIVND (reference sequence). The CDR3 runs to 13 residues. Trimming removed 5 bases at V and 8 bases at J, with 15 bases between. The CDR3 coding sequence is TGTGCCAGTAGTTTCCGGGACACATACGGCTACACCTTC. Translating it yields CASSFRDTYGYTF.

This sequence joins TRBV14 and TRBJ2-7; D gene ambiguous. The V and J ends lost 4 bases and 1 base respectively, with 8 bases between them. The CDR3 loop spans 13 amino acids. Germline CDR1 reads SGHDN; CDR2 reads FVKESK. The CDR3 DNA follows: TGTGCCAGCAGCCCCCACGGATCCTACGAGCAGTACTTC. Translating gives CASSPHGSYEQYF.

The chain has TRBV5-1 and TRBJ2-1, with TRBD1 matching over 7 bases. The CDR3 is 15 residues long. CDR1 is SGHRS, CDR2 YFSETQ, per germline. Unmatched junction bases numbered 1, after V lost 1 base and J lost 0 bases. The DNA for the CDR3 is TGCGCCAGCAGCTTGACAGGGGTCTCCTACAATGAGCAGTTCTTC. This encodes CASSLTGVSYNEQFF.

With regard to this clone: Additional DNA sequences in this sample encode the identical CDR3. The rearrangement joins TRBV7-9 to TRBJ1-1; possibly TRBD1 for D (6 bases). Trimming pared 5 bases from V and 5 bases from J, leaving 9 bases between. Germline loops: CDR1 SEHNR, CDR2 FQNEAQ (reference sequence). The CDR3 covers 12 residues. In DNA form, the CDR3 reads TGTGCCAGCAGCCGCGGACAGACTGAAGCTTTCTTT. This gives the protein CASSRGQTEAFF.

The rearrangement joins TRBV30 to TRBJ1-2, with TRBD1 matching over 8 bases. The CDR3 has 13 amino acids. V lost 3 bases and J lost 5; bases outside the gene matches: 5. Germline values: CDR1 GTSNPN, CDR2 SVGIG (reference sequence). The CDR3 region is CAWSQGAQYGYTF. The CDR3, as DNA: TGTGCCTGGAGCCAGGGGGCGCAATATGGCTACACCTTC. Supplemented by reference TRBV30 and TRBJ1-2, the full variable domain reads SQTIHQWPATLVQPVGSPLSLECTVEGTSNPNLYWYRQAAGRGLQLLFYSVGIGQISSEVPQNLSASRPQDRQFILSSKKLLLSDSGFYLCAWSQGAQYGYTFGSGTRLTVV.

This clone was observed a single time. The gene calls are TRBV11-3 and TRBJ1-2, with D possibly matching TRBD1 (6 bases). The CDR3 runs to 15 residues. Trimming removed 5 bases from V and 3 bases from J, with 16 bases in between. Germline CDR1 is SGHNT and CDR2 is YENEEA. CDR3 in amino acids: CASSPSGGADYGYTF. CDR3 nucleotides: TGTGCCAGCAGCCCCAGCGGGGGCGCAGACTATGGCTACACCTTC.

This sequence joins TRBV19 and TRBJ2-1; D might be TRBD1 (6 bases). The CDR3 covers 15 residues. CDR1 and CDR2 (germline): LNHDA, SQIVND (reference sequence). V dropped 5 bases and J dropped 0 bases, with 11 bases sitting between them. The CDR3: CASSLRQDSYNEQFF. Written as DNA, the CDR3 is TGTGCCAGTAGTCTACGACAGGACTCCTACAATGAGCAGTTCTTC.

The J gene is TRBJ1-2, the V gene TRBV10-2; D unclear. V dropped 2 bases and J dropped 4 bases, with 11 bases sitting between them. The CDR3 covers 14 residues. Germline CDR1 reads WSHSY; CDR2 reads SAAADI. CDR3 in DNA: TGCGCCAGCAGTGAGGGTGGGGATTTCTATGGCTACACCTTC. As protein: CASSEGGDFYGYTF.

Note on this clone: The junction shows a germline mismatch at one end, possibly a read error. The V and J genes are TRBV5-6 and TRBJ2-7; D is undetermined. There are 14 residues in the CDR3. The germline V gene has CDR1 SGHDT and CDR2 YYEEEE. CDR3 sequence (DNA): TGTGTCAGCAGCTTAACGTATTCCCCCTACGAGCAGTACTTC. This translates into CVSSLTYSPYEQYF.

The chain joins TRBV6-4 to TRBJ2-1, with 8 bases aligning to TRBD2. Germline V lookup: CDR1 MRHNA, CDR2 SNTAGT. The CDR3 is 16 amino acids. The V and J ends lost 3 bases and 3 bases, in that order; junction bases with no gene match: 7. CDR3 DNA: TGTGCCAGCAGTGAAGGGCTAGCGGGTAACTACAATGAGCAGTTCTTC. Its protein product is CASSEGLAGNYNEQFF.

The J gene is TRBJ2-7, the V gene TRBV18, with D perhaps TRBD1 (5 bases). With 3 bases removed from V and 7 bases from J, the gap between germline ends came to 22 bases. The CDR3 is 16 amino acids. Germline CDR1 KGHSH, CDR2 LQKENI. The CDR3 reads CASSPTGQGMSVEQYF. The CDR3 region has the DNA TGTGCCAGCTCACCCACCGGTCAGGGAATGAGTGTAGAGCAGTACTTC.

The genes are TRBV10-1 and TRBJ2-6, with D hard to call. CDR3 length: 14 amino acids. Trimming pared 4 bases from V and 1 base from J, leaving 5 bases between. CDR1 and CDR2 from the germline V gene are WNHNN and SYGVQD (reference sequence). The CDR3 reads CASSGDSGANVLTF. DNA for the CDR3: TGCGCCAGCAGTGGAGATTCTGGGGCCAACGTCCTGACTTTC.

The chain is built from TRBV5-1 and TRBJ2-1, with D tentatively TRBD1 (6 bases). Germline lookup yields CDR1 SGHRS and CDR2 YFSETQ. CDR3 length: 14 residues. V was trimmed by 4 bases and J by 6 bases, leaving 14 bases between them. In DNA, the CDR3 is TGCGCCAGCAGCCCCTGGACAGTAAGCAATGAGCAGTTCTTC. Amino acid sequence: CASSPWTVSNEQFF.

CDR3 loop: CASSPPAVGNQPQHF. CDR3 bases: TGTGCCAGTAGTCCCCCAGCGGTGGGCAATCAGCCCCAGCATTTT. The rearrangement uses TRBV19 and TRBJ1-5, with D unresolved. The V and J ends lost 5 bases and 2 bases respectively, with 13 bases between them. Per germline, CDR1 LNHDA and CDR2 SQIVND (reference sequence). The CDR3 contains 15 residues.

The chain couples TRBV1 to TRBJ2-2; the DNA was not compared with TRBD2, the D call given in the table. TRBV1 is reported as a pseudogene. CDR3 length: 15 amino acids. As DNA, the CDR3 is TGCACCAGCAGCATTACTGGGGGGAGGACCGGGGAGCTGTTTTTT. This codes for CTSSITGGRTGELFF.

This clone was recorded only once. The chain recombines TRBV10-3 with TRBJ2-2; D remains ambiguous. CDR1 is ENHRY, CDR2 SYGVKD, per germline. The V end was cut by 2 bases, the J end by 5 bases, with 12 bases between. CDR3 length: 15 residues. CDR3 protein: CAISEGSVGTGELFF. CDR3 DNA sequence: TGTGCCATCAGTGAGGGTTCGGTAGGAACCGGGGAGCTGTTTTTT.

The V and J genes are TRBV18 and TRBJ1-2; D remains ambiguous. The CDR3 has 14 residues. The V gene's germline CDR1 is KGHSH and CDR2 LQKENI. Trimming cost V 3 bases and J 0 bases, with 8 bases left between them. The CDR3 DNA sequence: TGTGCCAGCTCACCGGACGGTACTAACTATGGCTACACCTTC. This translates into CASSPDGTNYGYTF.

J is TRBJ1-6 and V is TRBV5-1; 10 bases map to TRBD1. The CDR3 spans 15 residues. V was clipped by 4 bases and J by 14 bases; unmatched bases: 12. Germline V gene sequence: CDR1 SGHRS, CDR2 YFSETQ. The CDR3 spells CASSEPGTGDLTLHF. DNA of the CDR3: TGCGCCAGCAGCGAACCCGGGACAGGGGATCTAACCCTCCACTTT. Full variable domain (outside the CDR3, taken from reference TRBV5-1 and TRBJ1-6): KAGVTQTPRYLIKTRGQQVTLSCSPISGHRSVSWYQQTPGQGLQFLFEYFSETQRNKGNFPGRFSGRQFSNSRSEMNVSTLELGDSALYLCASSEPGTGDLTLHFGNGTRLTVT.

This chain links TRBV20-1 with TRBJ2-7, with a tentative D call TRBD2 (6 bases). The CDR3 is 11 amino acids. Trimming took off 6 bases at V and 6 bases at J, with 12 bases between the two ends. Per the germline V gene, CDR1 is DFQATT and CDR2 is SNEGSKA (reference sequence). CDR3 sequence reads: CSAAISGEQYF. In DNA, the CDR3 is TGCAGTGCCGCCATTAGCGGCGAGCAGTACTTC.

The chain employs TRBV4-2 and TRBJ1-1; D unresolved. Germline loops: CDR1 LGHNA, CDR2 YNFKEQ. Trimming took 0 bases from V and 2 from J, leaving 10 bases between them. This CDR3 region has 15 residues. The CDR3 reads CASSQDLRVNTEAFF. The CDR3 DNA follows: TGTGCCAGCAGCCAAGATTTAAGGGTAAACACTGAAGCTTTCTTT.

The genes are TRBV7-9 and TRBJ2-5; 7 bases agree with TRBD2. This CDR3 is 19 amino acids long. Germline loops: CDR1 SEHNR, CDR2 FQNEAQ (reference sequence). V lost 1 base to trimming and J lost 1 base; unmatched junction nucleotides: 15. CDR3 DNA: TGTGCCAGCAGCTTAGGTGGGAGGGCCCTCCTTGATTTCCAAGAGACCCAGTACTTC. This sequence encodes CASSLGGRALLDFQETQYF.

This chain uses TRBV5-6 with TRBJ2-3; 12 positions agree with TRBD2. V lost 2 bases and J lost 6; bases outside the gene matches: 10. CDR3 length: 17 amino acids. Germline values: CDR1 SGHDT, CDR2 YYEEEE. The CDR3 coding sequence is TGTGCCAGCAGCTTCTGGCTAGCGGGAGGGCCGGGGGATACGCAGTATTTT. Its protein is CASSFWLAGGPGDTQYF.

This chain joins TRBV19 and TRBJ2-2; D is unresolved. The V end lost 4 bases, the J end lost 6 bases, and 18 bases lay between the germline ends. The CDR3 is 16 residues long. Germline CDR1 reads LNHDA; CDR2 reads SQIVND (reference sequence). The CDR3 region has the DNA TGTGCCAGTAGTAAGCAGACATCCCCGACGGCCGGGGAGCTGTTTTTT. The encoded protein is CASSKQTSPTAGELFF. The complete variable domain, with remaining parts taken from reference TRBV19 and TRBJ2-2, reads DGGITQSPKYLFRKEGQNVTLSCEQNLNHDAMYWYRQDPGQGLRLIYYSQIVNDFQKGDIAEGYSVSREKKESFPLTVTSAQKNPTAFYLCASSKQTSPTAGELFFGEGSRLTVL.

The rearrangement joins TRBV6-1 to TRBJ2-5; 10 bases are a match to TRBD2. CDR3 size: 16 residues. The germline gives CDR1 MNHNS, CDR2 SASEGT. V shed 2 bases, J shed 4 bases, and the junction held 7 bases outside the gene matches. Here the CDR3 reads CASSELLAGIGETQYF. In DNA form, the CDR3 reads TGTGCCAGCAGTGAATTACTAGCGGGAATCGGAGAGACCCAGTACTTC.

The V and J genes are TRBV9 and TRBJ2-5, with TRBD1 matching over 7 bases. V trimming: 6 bases; J trimming: 5 bases; junction bases outside the gene matches: 16. This CDR3 is built from 16 residues. Germline lookup yields CDR1 SGDLS and CDR2 YYNGEE. The CDR3 region is CASTAGGRVSGETQYF. Written as DNA, the CDR3 is TGTGCCAGCACCGCAGGGGGAAGGGTGTCAGGGGAGACCCAGTACTTC. Full variable domain (outside the CDR3, taken from reference TRBV9 and TRBJ2-5): DSGVTQTPKHLITATGQRVTLRCSPRSGDLSVYWYQQSLDQGLQFLIQYYNGEERAKGNILERFSAQQFPDLHSELNLSSLELGDSALYFCASTAGGRVSGETQYFGPGTRLLVL.

This chain connects TRBV18 to TRBJ1-4; TRBD1 might be the D (6 bases). The germline V and J ends were trimmed by 3 bases and 4 bases, with 9 bases remaining between them. This CDR3 region has 14 residues. Germline values: CDR1 KGHSH, CDR2 LQKENI. The CDR3 coding sequence is TGTGCCAGCTCACCGGGGGCGCTTAATGAAAAACTGTTTTTT. Translated: CASSPGALNEKLFF. The full variable domain, rest sourced from reference TRBV18 and TRBJ1-4, is NAGVMQNPRHLVRRRGQEARLRCSPMKGHSHVYWYRQLPEEGLKFMVYLQKENIIDESGMPKERFSAEFPKEGPSILRIQQVVRGDSAAYFCASSPGALNEKLFFGSGTQLSVL.

The V and J genes are TRBV30 and TRBJ2-1; D is uncertain. V shed 2 bases and J shed 8 bases, with 4 bases lying between them. Germline loops: CDR1 GTSNPN, CDR2 SVGIG (reference sequence). This CDR3 spans 10 amino acids. The CDR3: CAWSMDEQFF. DNA of the CDR3: TGTGCCTGGAGTATGGATGAGCAGTTCTTC.